Listed here is a single T cell receptor (beta chain). Methods used by the authors: Cell counts per sample came from amplifying reference gene primers. Using immunoSEQ multiplex PCR, the repertoire was profiled, and TCRdb retains in-frame clones only, with some absent. D and trimming were read from the DNA, whereas the V and J calls and clone size are those reported in that table. The table includes fewer than 300,000 clones, around 90% detected once. Looked up from germline, CDR1 is MDHEN and CDR2 is SYDVKM. The V end was cut by 6 bases, the J end by 5 bases, with 10 bases between. The CDR3 runs to 12 residues. The data were taken from a study of blood T cell repertoires in COVID-19. Study background: Samples representing acute and convalescent COVID-19 were sourced from the United States, Italy and Spain. Sample material is recorded as cDNA or gDNA derived from T cells, B-cell-depleted T cells, or PBMCs.

Self-reported history from a screening survey and questionnaire set each donor's cohort. Sequenced material: PBMCs or T cells enriched from blood (not recorded which). J is TRBJ1-2 and V is TRBV28; D call uncertain. The TCR sequence derives from a woman in her forties with acute COVID-19. CDR3: CASSGLAYGYTF. CDR3 nucleotides: TGTGCCAGCAGCGGGTTGGCATATGGCTACACCTTC.